The 31 T cell receptor beta chains below were found in one sample sequenced in a study of OX40 agonist ivuxolimab in advanced cancers. Profiling relied on immunoSEQ multiplex PCR, and the TCRdb table lists in-frame clones only, not all of them. The sample gives more than 50,000 clones, about 90% of which show up once; 1.9% is in the top ten. Sequenced material: CD4+ or CD8+ T cells sorted from blood, taken in a trial of the OX40 agonist ivuxolimab. The receptors derive from an adult with an advanced solid tumor such as melanoma, head and neck, liver or kidney cancer.

The chain uses TRBV7-2 and TRBJ1-5; D perhaps matches TRBD1 (6 bases). In germline, CDR1 is SGHTA, CDR2 FQGNSA. This CDR3 has 14 residues. V was shortened by 1 base and J by 5 bases, with 9 bases between the two germline ends. The CDR3 DNA sequence: TGTGCCAGCAGCTTAGTGGGGGCAGATCAGCCCCAGCATTTT. It codes for CASSLVGADQPQHF.

This chain connects TRBV14 to TRBJ2-5, with D perhaps TRBD1 (6 bases). The CDR3 runs to 15 residues. Germline V gene sequence: CDR1 SGHDN, CDR2 FVKESK. V lost 0 bases, J lost 0 bases, and 8 bases lay in between. CDR3 DNA: TGTGCCAGCAGCCAAGAAAGGACAGACCAAGAGACCCAGTACTTC. Encoded protein: CASSQERTDQETQYF.

This sequence joins TRBV4-2 and TRBJ2-3; no clear D gene. The CDR3 sequence is 12 residues long. Per germline, CDR1 LGHNA and CDR2 YNFKEQ. V was clipped by 1 base and J by 4 bases, with 3 bases between them. The CDR3 nucleotides are TGTGCCAGCAGCCAAGTCTCAGATACGCAGTATTTT. The encoded protein is CASSQVSDTQYF.

This clone occurred once. The gene calls are TRBV28 and TRBJ2-7, with TRBD1 identical over 12 bases. V lost 3 bases and J lost 5; bases outside the gene matches: 2. The germline V gene has CDR1 MDHEN and CDR2 SYDVKM. There are 14 residues in the CDR3. The CDR3 here is CASSLGQGADEQYF. The CDR3 DNA sequence: TGTGCCAGCAGTTTGGGACAGGGGGCTGACGAGCAGTACTTC.

The chain has TRBV27 and TRBJ2-1; the match to TRBD1 covers 7 bases. The CDR3 is 15 residues long. V was pared by 5 bases and J by 8 bases, with 12 bases of the junction left unmatched. The germline gives CDR1 MNHEY, CDR2 SMNVEV (reference sequence). The CDR3 loop reads CASSRSWGQMDEQFF. The CDR3 DNA follows: TGTGCCAGCAGTCGTTCTTGGGGACAGATGGATGAGCAGTTCTTC.

This clone was found a few times. The chain combines TRBV19 with TRBJ1-1; unclear D gene. The CDR3 sequence is 15 residues long. CDR1 LNHDA and CDR2 SQIVND come from the germline V gene (reference sequence). The V and J ends lost 3 bases and 1 base respectively, with 12 bases between them. The CDR3 region has the DNA TGTGCCAGTAGTATCCAAGACCAATCGAACACTGAAGCTTTCTTT. This codes for CASSIQDQSNTEAFF.

V gene TRBV18 combines with J gene TRBJ1-2, with D possibly TRBD1 on 5 matching bases. There are 14 residues in the CDR3. V lost 0 bases and J 2 bases, leaving 7 bases between the germline ends. Germline-derived CDR1 and CDR2 are KGHSH and LQKENI. The CDR3: CASSPPGGNYGYTF. In DNA form, the CDR3 reads TGTGCCAGCTCACCACCGGGGGGGAACTATGGCTACACCTTC.

The rearrangement uses TRBV28 and TRBJ2-1; TRBD1 is a possible D gene (5 bases). Germline V gene sequence: CDR1 MDHEN, CDR2 SYDVKM. The CDR3 length is 13 residues. The V and J ends lost 4 bases and 3 bases respectively, with 7 bases between them. CDR3 amino acids: CASSSDSYNEQFF. CDR3 bases: TGTGCCAGCAGTTCTGACAGCTACAATGAGCAGTTCTTC.

This clone was seen more than once but under ten times. This chain connects TRBV21-1 to TRBJ2-7; the D segment call TRBD1 is taken from the table without a DNA check. TRBV21-1 is flagged as a pseudogene. This CDR3 has 16 amino acids. In nucleotides, the CDR3 is TGTGCCAGCAGCAGGGAACCGGGACAGGGTAACTACGAGCAGTACTTC. This encodes CASSREPGQGNYEQYF.

This chain links TRBV5-6 with TRBJ1-2; D is ambiguous. From germline, CDR1 is SGHDT and CDR2 YYEEEE. With 3 bases removed from V and 3 bases from J, the gap between germline ends came to 15 bases. The CDR3 has 15 amino acids. Here the CDR3 reads CASSSHGPAYYGYTF. Written as DNA, the CDR3 is TGTGCCAGCAGCTCACATGGGCCGGCCTACTATGGCTACACCTTC.

Here the CDR3 reads CASSANTRGYEQYF. The CDR3 DNA reads as TGTGCCAGCAGCGCAAACACCAGGGGGTACGAGCAGTACTTC. V gene TRBV9 combines with J gene TRBJ2-5; 7 nucleotides line up with TRBD1. TRBJ2-7 explains the end of the DNA better; the J call may be wrong. The CDR3 consists of 14 residues. Germline V lookup: CDR1 SGDLS, CDR2 YYNGEE.

This rearrangement joins TRBV2 to TRBJ1-3; maybe TRBD1 (5 bases). V was pared by 6 bases and J by 0 bases, with 12 bases between. This CDR3 contains 15 residues. CDR1 and CDR2 (germline): SNHLY, FYNNEI. In nucleotides, the CDR3 is TGTGCCAGCAGCGTACAGGAGTTCTCTGGAAACACCATATATTTT. As protein: CASSVQEFSGNTIYF.

The gene calls are TRBV2 and TRBJ1-3; D remains ambiguous. V shed 5 bases and J shed 0 bases, with 11 bases lying between them. From germline, CDR1 is SNHLY and CDR2 FYNNEI. The CDR3 length is 15 residues. CDR3 in amino acids: CASSSGSSSGNTIYF. In DNA, the CDR3 is TGTGCCAGCAGTTCTGGCAGCTCCTCTGGAAACACCATATATTTT.

This clone appeared a single time. The chain links TRBV5-1 to TRBJ1-1; no firm D call. CDR1 is SGHRS, CDR2 YFSETQ, per germline. This CDR3 has 14 residues. Trimming took off 5 bases at V and 2 bases at J, with 13 bases between the two ends. The CDR3: CASSTGGSNTEAFF. The CDR3 nucleotides read TGCGCCAGCAGTACTGGCGGCAGCAACACTGAAGCTTTCTTT. Full variable domain (remainder filled in from reference TRBV5-1 and TRBJ1-1): KAGVTQTPRYLIKTRGQQVTLSCSPISGHRSVSWYQQTPGQGLQFLFEYFSETQRNKGNFPGRFSGRQFSNSRSEMNVSTLELGDSALYLCASSTGGSNTEAFFGQGTRLTVV.

This rearrangement joins TRBV7-9 to TRBJ2-6; D is uncertain. This CDR3 contains 13 residues. The V gene's germline CDR1 is SEHNR and CDR2 FQNEAQ (reference sequence). V was cut by 4 bases and J by 4 bases, with 5 bases left in between. The CDR3 spells CASSSGGANVLTF. The CDR3 nucleotides are TGTGCCAGCAGCTCCGGCGGGGCCAACGTCCTGACTTTC.

The rearrangement uses TRBV7-3 and TRBJ2-3; D is uncertain. CDR1 and CDR2 (germline): SGHTA, FQGTGA. Trimming took 2 bases from V and 2 from J, leaving 29 bases between them. This CDR3 spans 21 amino acids. This chain's CDR3 is CASSLFPVEMGSPLSTDTQYF. In DNA form, the CDR3 reads TGTGCCAGCAGCTTATTCCCCGTGGAGATGGGTTCCCCACTTTCCACAGATACGCAGTATTTT.

The chain recombines TRBV5-5 with TRBJ1-2, with D unresolved. The CDR3 runs 11 residues. CDR1 and CDR2 from the germline V gene are SGHKS and YYEKEE (reference sequence). V was shortened by 2 bases and J by 3 bases, with 2 bases between the two germline ends. The CDR3 protein is CASSFHYGYTF. The DNA of the CDR3 is TGTGCCAGCAGCTTTCACTATGGCTACACCTTC.

The rearrangement joins TRBV28 to TRBJ1-1; perhaps TRBD1 as D (5 bases). Germline assignment: CDR1 MDHEN and CDR2 SYDVKM. CDR3 size: 12 residues. V lost 6 bases and J lost 8, with 13 bases in between. CDR3 DNA: TGTGCCAGCAGGACTCTAAACAGGGAAGCTTTCTTT. It codes for CASRTLNREAFF.

J is TRBJ2-7 and V is TRBV4-1; D not resolved. The germline V gene has CDR1 MGHRA and CDR2 YSYEKL. V was pared by 3 bases and J by 7 bases, with 10 bases between. This CDR3 spans 12 amino acids. The DNA of the CDR3 is TGCGCCAGCAGCCAGGACCTGGGGGAGCAGTACTTC. Encoded protein: CASSQDLGEQYF.

This chain uses TRBV7-8 with TRBJ2-1, with D unresolved. V was cut by 2 bases and J by 2 bases, with 19 bases left in between. Germline V lookup: CDR1 SGHVS, CDR2 FQNEAQ. The CDR3 spans 18 residues. This CDR3 reads CASSLSRLSEYTYNEQFF. In nucleotides, the CDR3 is TGTGCCAGCAGCTTATCTCGTCTAAGTGAGTATACCTACAATGAGCAGTTCTTC.

The chain uses TRBV28 and TRBJ2-7; TRBD1 is a possible D gene (6 bases). Per the germline V gene, CDR1 is MDHEN and CDR2 is SYDVKM. The V end was cut by 4 bases, the J end by 2 bases, with 12 bases between. This CDR3 region has 14 residues. Here the CDR3 reads CASSSRTVPYEQYF. The CDR3 coding sequence is TGTGCCAGCAGTTCCCGGACAGTTCCCTACGAGCAGTACTTC.

This chain uses TRBV4-1 with TRBJ1-1; D is unresolved. Germline V lookup: CDR1 MGHRA, CDR2 YSYEKL. V lost 1 base to trimming and J lost 3 bases, with 15 bases between them. The CDR3 consists of 16 residues. The CDR3, as DNA: TGCGCCAGCAGCCAAGCAGACGTCCACCGGGACACTGAAGCTTTCTTT. Amino acids: CASSQADVHRDTEAFF.

This chain joins TRBV9 and TRBJ2-2; D is undetermined. Germline V gene data show CDR1 as SGDLS and CDR2 as YYNGEE. The CDR3 has 14 amino acids. Trimming removed 4 bases at V and 5 bases at J, with 12 bases between. The CDR3 coding sequence is TGTGCCAGCAGCCTCGCGAGTGATACCGGGGAGCTGTTTTTT. This codes for CASSLASDTGELFF.

This chain joins TRBV27 and TRBJ1-6; D is undetermined. The V end was cut by 1 base, the J end by 8 bases, with 12 bases between. Germline CDR1 reads MNHEY; CDR2 reads SMNVEV (reference sequence). The CDR3 is made up of 15 amino acids. This CDR3 reads CASSLYRGRDSPLHF. The CDR3 DNA sequence: TGTGCCAGCAGTTTATATCGGGGTAGGGATTCACCCCTCCACTTT.

The chain carries TRBV28 and TRBJ2-1; D not certain. Trimming took off 3 bases at V and 1 base at J, with 1 base between the two ends. From germline, CDR1 is MDHEN and CDR2 SYDVKM. The length of the CDR3 is 12 residues. The CDR3 DNA is TGTGCCAGCAGTTTGTCCTACAATGAGCAGTTCTTC. It encodes CASSLSYNEQFF.

V usage is TRBV4-2 and J usage is TRBJ2-3, with 12 bases identical to TRBD2. V shed 0 bases and J 4 bases; nucleotides not matched to a gene: 8. The CDR3 consists of 18 residues. Germline assignment: CDR1 LGHNA and CDR2 YNFKEQ. The CDR3 here is CASSQELAGGAYADTQYF. The DNA of the CDR3 is TGTGCCAGCAGCCAAGAACTAGCGGGGGGCGCTTATGCAGATACGCAGTATTTT.

This sequence joins TRBV5-1 and TRBJ2-7; no clear D gene. The J call may not be correct, given that the DNA end is closer to TRBJ2-5. The CDR3 covers 13 residues. The germline gives CDR1 SGHRS, CDR2 YFSETQ. This CDR3 reads CASTGGLQETQYF. The CDR3 DNA sequence: TGCGCCAGCACAGGCGGATTACAAGAGACCCAGTACTTC.

The chain joins TRBV4-1 to TRBJ2-4, with D hard to call. The V end was cut by 6 bases, the J end by 6 bases, with 9 bases between. Per the germline V gene, CDR1 is MGHRA and CDR2 is YSYEKL. The CDR3 covers 12 residues. The CDR3 coding sequence is TGCGCCAGCAGTCTTGATTCAAACATTCAGTACTTC. Its protein is CASSLDSNIQYF.

The chain is built from TRBV28 and TRBJ1-1, with 8 nucleotides matching TRBD1. CDR1 and CDR2 from the germline V gene are MDHEN and SYDVKM. The ends lost 2 bases at V and 10 bases at J; junction bases unmatched: 12. The CDR3 totals 15 residues. The CDR3 loop reads CASSLNMPGQVGAFF. The CDR3 bases are TGTGCCAGCAGTTTAAACATGCCGGGACAGGTGGGAGCTTTCTTT.

This sequence joins TRBV19 and TRBJ1-5, with a tentative D call TRBD1 (5 bases). Trimming took 0 bases from V and 7 from J, leaving 13 bases between them. Germline CDR1 reads LNHDA; CDR2 reads SQIVND (reference sequence). The CDR3 consists of 15 residues. CDR3: CASSIEMSGNQPQHF. CDR3 bases: TGTGCCAGTAGTATAGAGATGTCAGGGAACCAGCCCCAGCATTTT.

The rearrangement joins TRBV18 to TRBJ1-6; 8 bases align to TRBD1. The V segment lost 2 bases and the J segment 7 bases; nucleotides outside the gene matches: 1. The germline CDR1 and CDR2 sequences are KGHSH and LQKENI. This CDR3 is 14 amino acids long. The CDR3: CASSPNRGNSPLHF. CDR3 coding DNA: TGTGCCAGCTCACCAAACAGGGGGAATTCACCCCTCCACTTT.